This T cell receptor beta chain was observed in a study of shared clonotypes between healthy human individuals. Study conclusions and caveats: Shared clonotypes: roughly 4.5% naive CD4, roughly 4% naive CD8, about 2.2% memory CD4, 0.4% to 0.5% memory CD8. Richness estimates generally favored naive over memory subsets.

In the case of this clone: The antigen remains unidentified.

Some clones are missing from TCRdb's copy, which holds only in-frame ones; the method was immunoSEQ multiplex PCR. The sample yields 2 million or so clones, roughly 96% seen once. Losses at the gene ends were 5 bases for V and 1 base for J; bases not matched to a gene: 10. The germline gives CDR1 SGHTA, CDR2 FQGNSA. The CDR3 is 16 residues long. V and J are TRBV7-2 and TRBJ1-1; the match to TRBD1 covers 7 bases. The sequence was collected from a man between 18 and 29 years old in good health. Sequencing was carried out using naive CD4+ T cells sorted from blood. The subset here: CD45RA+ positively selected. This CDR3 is CASSDRDRGSNTEAFF. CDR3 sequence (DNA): TGTGCCAGCAGCGACCGGGACAGAGGATCGAACACTGAAGCTTTCTTT.